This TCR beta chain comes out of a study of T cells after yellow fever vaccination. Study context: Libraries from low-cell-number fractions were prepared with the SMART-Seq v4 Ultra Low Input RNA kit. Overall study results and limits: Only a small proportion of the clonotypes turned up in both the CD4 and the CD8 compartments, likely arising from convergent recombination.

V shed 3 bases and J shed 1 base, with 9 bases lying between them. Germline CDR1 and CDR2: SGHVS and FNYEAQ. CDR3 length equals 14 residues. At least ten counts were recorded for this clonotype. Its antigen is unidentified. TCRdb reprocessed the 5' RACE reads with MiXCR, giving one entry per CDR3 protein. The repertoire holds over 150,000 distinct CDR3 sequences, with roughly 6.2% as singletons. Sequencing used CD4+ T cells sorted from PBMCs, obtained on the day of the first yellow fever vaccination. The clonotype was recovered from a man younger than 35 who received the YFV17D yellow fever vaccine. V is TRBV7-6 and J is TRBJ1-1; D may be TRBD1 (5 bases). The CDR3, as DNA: TGTGCCAGCAGCTTGGGACCGGGGAACACTGAAGCTTTCTTT. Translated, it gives CASSLGPGNTEAFF.